The present TCR beta chain was sequenced within a study of T cell responses to AZD1222 COVID-19 vaccine. Germline trimming cut 4 bases from V and 0 bases from J; bases unmatched to any gene: 3. The V gene's germline CDR1 is SGHVS and CDR2 FNYEAQ. The CDR3 is made up of 15 amino acids. Assay: immunoSEQ multiplex PCR; the TCRdb copy retains only in-frame clones and omits some. The table lists 150,000 or so clones, approximately 90% of them singletons. Regarding the study as a whole: Unmutated regions of variants are reportedly targeted by nearly half of spike-specific TCRs. Donors, mostly white British, included more females; clonal diversity was possibly underestimated.

For this clone: Its antigen is not known.

This receptor was identified in an adult in good health. The input for sequencing was peripheral blood, taken on day 0 of AZD1222 vaccination. The chain combines TRBV7-6 with TRBJ2-1, with 7 bases fitting TRBD2. The CDR3 region is CASSSIAGSYNEQFF. The CDR3 DNA reads TGTGCCAGCAGCTCCATAGCGGGCTCCTACAATGAGCAGTTCTTC.